One and the same sample provided the 32 T cell receptor beta chains below, sequenced in a study of shared clonotypes between healthy human individuals. Sequencing was performed with immunoSEQ multiplex PCR; in TCRdb, only in-frame clones are kept and a portion is missing. The sample carries 450,000 or so clones, around 77% recorded once. Sequencing was performed on PBMCs. These receptors all stem from a woman aged 40 to 49 in good health. Some clones in this sample may be carry-over from other donors' samples.

V gene TRBV28 combines with J gene TRBJ1-2; 11 bases line up with TRBD1. CDR1 is MDHEN and CDR2 is SYDVKM in the germline V gene. This CDR3 spans 18 amino acids. V lost 4 bases and J lost 6; bases outside the gene matches: 16. The CDR3 region is CASSSPKTDRGRLNGYTF. The CDR3 nucleotides are TGTGCCAGCAGTTCCCCAAAAACGGACAGGGGGCGACTTAATGGCTACACCTTC.

In its sample, this clone was seen once. A far larger clone is just one base off, so this is likely a read error. Other DNA sequences in this specimen translate into the identical CDR3. The chain uses TRBV7-2 and TRBJ2-5; unclear D gene. This CDR3 has 13 residues. Germline assignment: CDR1 SGHTA and CDR2 FQGNSA. The V end was cut by 4 bases, the J end by 6 bases, with 12 bases between. In nucleotides, the CDR3 is TGTGCCAGCAGCTCCCCAGTCGGACAGACCCAGTACTTC. Translated: CASSSPVGQTQYF.

CDR3 coding DNA: TGTGCCAGCAGCCCAAACAGGGTTGGTGGCTACACCTTC. This sequence encodes CASSPNRVGGYTF. This chain connects TRBV6-5 to TRBJ1-2; D is possibly TRBD1 (6 bases). The CDR3 extends over 13 amino acids. Germline assignment: CDR1 MNHEY and CDR2 SVGAGI. V lost 6 bases, J lost 7 bases, and 15 bases lay in between.

Points on this clone: Distinct nucleotide sequences in the sample also encode this CDR3. The rearrangement links TRBV28 to TRBJ1-5; no reliable D call. Trimming left V 4 bases short and J 1 base short, with 8 bases between. Per the germline V gene, CDR1 is MDHEN and CDR2 is SYDVKM. The CDR3 loop spans 14 amino acids. CDR3 coding DNA: TGTGCCAGCAGTTCGCTCTTGAGCAATCAGCCCCAGCATTTT. This codes for CASSSLLSNQPQHF.

Worth noting for this clone: This sequence may be a read error, since a much larger clone differs from it by one base. V is TRBV6-1 and J is TRBJ2-7, with TRBD2 matching 9 bases. CDR1 and CDR2 (germline): MNHNS, SASEGT. The CDR3 runs to 12 residues. CDR3 nucleotide sequence: TGTGTCAGCAGTACACTAGCGGGTGAGCAGTACTTC. Translating it yields CVSSTLAGEQYF.

The J gene is TRBJ1-1, the V gene TRBV11-2, with TRBD1 matching over 7 bases. The junction had 11 bases not matched to a gene; V was cut back by 6 bases and J by 4 bases. Germline lookup yields CDR1 SGHAT and CDR2 FQNNGV. CDR3 length: 15 amino acids. The CDR3 bases are TGTGCCAGCAGACCATTGACAGGGCTACGCACTGAAGCTTTCTTT. Encoded protein: CASRPLTGLRTEAFF.

The table lists this clone with many counts. The chain recombines TRBV28 with TRBJ2-5, with a tentative D call TRBD1 (5 bases). Trimming stripped 5 bases from V and 2 bases from J, with 12 bases between. CDR1 and CDR2 (germline): MDHEN, SYDVKM. This CDR3 has 14 amino acids. DNA for the CDR3: TGTGCCAGCAGTCCTCCGACAGCTCAAGAGACCCAGTACTTC. It yields the protein CASSPPTAQETQYF.

The gene calls are TRBV15 and TRBJ2-5; TRBD1 or TRBD2 may be the D gene (5 bases each). The V gene's germline CDR1 is LNHNV and CDR2 YYDKDF (reference sequence). The CDR3 is 13 amino acids. V shed 2 bases and J shed 4 bases, with 8 bases lying between them. The CDR3 sequence: CATSRRDVETQYF. For the CDR3, the DNA is TGTGCCACCAGCAGACGGGACGTAGAGACCCAGTACTTC. Drawing the rest from reference TRBV15 and TRBJ2-5, the complete variable domain is DAMVIQNPRYQVTQFGKPVTLSCSQTLNHNVMYWYQQKSSQAPKLLFHYYDKDFNNEADTPDNFQSRRPNTSFCFLDIRSPGLGDTAMYLCATSRRDVETQYFGPGTRLLVL.

The V call is TRBV19, the J call TRBJ1-5, with a tentative D call TRBD1 (6 bases). V was pared by 5 bases and J by 6 bases, with 11 bases between. Germline CDR1 LNHDA, CDR2 SQIVND (reference sequence). The CDR3 is made up of 13 amino acids. The CDR3 reads CASSVDRLQPQHF. CDR3 sequence (DNA): TGTGCCAGTAGTGTCGACAGGCTTCAGCCCCAGCATTTT. Looking up the rest from reference TRBV19 and TRBJ1-5 gives the full variable domain: DGGITQSPKYLFRKEGQNVTLSCEQNLNHDAMYWYRQDPGQGLRLIYYSQIVNDFQKGDIAEGYSVSREKKESFPLTVTSAQKNPTAFYLCASSVDRLQPQHFGDGTRLSIL.

Here the CDR3 DNA reads TGTGCCAGCAGTGAAGCACCACCTAACACCGGGGAGCTGTTTTTT. Translating gives CASSEAPPNTGELFF. J is TRBJ2-2 and V is TRBV25-1; D is ambiguous. V lost 2 bases, J lost 2 bases, and 9 bases lay in between. CDR1 is MGHDK and CDR2 is SYGVNS in the germline V gene. The CDR3 has 15 amino acids.

The chain has TRBV5-6 and TRBJ2-1; TRBD2 matches at 13 bases. Looked up from germline, CDR1 is SGHDT and CDR2 is YYEEEE. The CDR3 has 16 amino acids. Trimming at V came to 4 bases and at J to 4 bases, leaving 5 bases not matched to a gene. The CDR3 sequence is CASSPGLAGVYNEQFF. The CDR3 nucleotides read TGTGCCAGCAGCCCCGGACTAGCGGGAGTTTACAATGAGCAGTTCTTC.

This clone appeared a few times. The chain combines TRBV10-1 with TRBJ2-5; 16 positions agree with TRBD2. The end of the DNA aligns better with TRBJ2-7, so the J call may be wrong. Germline loops: CDR1 WNHNN, CDR2 SYGVQD (reference sequence). The CDR3 has 15 residues. The CDR3 reads CASSEGTSGRAEQYF. The CDR3 bases are TGCGCCAGCAGTGAGGGGACTAGCGGGAGGGCCGAGCAGTACTTC.

This clone appeared a few times. The DNA of the CDR3 is TGTGCCAGCAGCCAAGATGGACGGTACACTGAAGCTTTCTTT. Its protein product is CASSQDGRYTEAFF. The chain combines TRBV14 with TRBJ1-1; D not resolved. The CDR3 length is 14 residues. Per germline, CDR1 SGHDN and CDR2 FVKESK. V was clipped by 0 bases and J by 3 bases, with 8 bases between them.

V usage is TRBV9 and J usage is TRBJ2-7; the match to TRBD1 covers 7 bases. The V gene end was trimmed by 3 bases and the J gene end by 1 base; junction bases not matched to a gene: 4. CDR1 and CDR2 from the germline V gene are SGDLS and YYNGEE. This CDR3 region has 14 residues. The CDR3 sequence: CASSETGQSYEQYF. The CDR3 DNA sequence: TGTGCCAGCAGCGAAACGGGACAGTCCTACGAGCAGTACTTC.

Notes on this clone: Other DNA sequences from this sample encode an identical CDR3 as well. CDR3 sequence: CASSLFGTSTDTQYF. The CDR3, as DNA: TGTGCCAGCAGCTTATTTGGGACTAGCACAGATACGCAGTATTTT. The chain joins TRBV7-3 to TRBJ2-3; D is perhaps TRBD2 (6 bases). Germline lookup yields CDR1 SGHTA and CDR2 FQGTGA. This CDR3 spans 15 amino acids. Trimming took off 2 bases at V and 0 bases at J, with 9 bases between the two ends. The variable domain in full, with the rest retrieved from reference TRBV7-3 and TRBJ2-3, is GAGVSQTPSNKVTEKGKYVELRCDPISGHTALYWYRQSLGQGPEFLIYFQGTGAADDSGLPNDRFFAVRPEGSVSTLKIQRTERGDSAVYLCASSLFGTSTDTQYFGPGTRLTVL.

A note on this clone: This sequence may be a read error, since a much larger clone differs from it by one base. The rearrangement uses TRBV29-1 and TRBJ2-6; D is unresolved. The germline gives CDR1 SQVTM, CDR2 ANQGSEA. With 1 base removed from V and 0 bases from J, the gap between germline ends came to 10 bases. CDR3 length: 16 amino acids. CDR3 in DNA: TGCAGCGTTGAAGCAGATCTTGGCTCTGGGGCCAACGTCCTGACTTTC. Translation gives CSVEADLGSGANVLTF.

The rearrangement uses TRBV30 and TRBJ2-7; D unclear. The CDR3 is 17 residues long. V lost 0 bases and J lost 5, with 23 bases in between. The V gene's germline CDR1 is GTSNPN and CDR2 SVGIG (reference sequence). CDR3 sequence: CAWSVLPTGRSRDEQYF. For the CDR3, the DNA is TGTGCCTGGAGTGTCCTCCCCACTGGCCGCAGTCGGGACGAGCAGTACTTC.

This chain connects TRBV4-2 to TRBJ2-7; 7 bases are a match to TRBD1. This CDR3 contains 16 residues. V trimming: 0 bases; J trimming: 4 bases; junction bases outside the gene matches: 9. In germline, CDR1 is LGHNA, CDR2 YNFKEQ. The CDR3 DNA reads as TGTGCCAGCAGCCAAGAACATAGGACAGGCAATTACGAGCAGTACTTC. This sequence encodes CASSQEHRTGNYEQYF.

The chain links TRBV28 to TRBJ2-6; D may correspond to TRBD1 or TRBD2 (5 bases each). The CDR3 spans 15 residues. CDR1 is MDHEN and CDR2 is SYDVKM in the germline V gene. V was shortened by 7 bases and J by 8 bases, with 18 bases between the two germline ends. CDR3 nucleotide sequence: TGTGCCAGCACCGCCGGGGCAGCGATGTCCAACGTCCTGACTTTC. Amino acid sequence: CASTAGAAMSNVLTF.

This clone came up once. A read error may explain this, as a much larger clone is one base away. The chain employs TRBV7-8 and TRBJ2-5; D gene uncertain. V gave up 2 bases and J gave up 2 bases, with 3 bases separating them. Germline V gene data show CDR1 as SGHVS and CDR2 as FQNEAQ. The CDR3 runs to 12 residues. The CDR3 loop is CASSLQQETQYF. DNA for the CDR3: TGTGCCAGCAGCTTACAACAAGAGACCCAGTACTTC.

The chain uses TRBV30 and TRBJ2-3; TRBD2 matches 9 bases. Unmatched junction bases numbered 8, after V lost 1 base and J lost 0 bases. Per germline, CDR1 GTSNPN and CDR2 SVGIG (reference sequence). The CDR3 length is 17 residues. CDR3 protein: CAWSGSGSWYSTDTQYF. The CDR3 region has the DNA TGTGCCTGGAGTGGTAGCGGGAGTTGGTATAGCACAGATACGCAGTATTTT.

This sequence joins TRBV7-2 and TRBJ1-1; D unresolved. Trimming pared 1 base from V and 5 bases from J, leaving 8 bases between. This CDR3 spans 13 amino acids. CDR1 and CDR2 from the germline V gene are SGHTA and FQGNSA. In nucleotides, the CDR3 is TGTGCCAGCAGCTTAGGGTTTTGGACTGAAGCTTTCTTT. It translates to CASSLGFWTEAFF.

This chain connects TRBV27 to TRBJ1-2; D perhaps matches TRBD1 (5 bases). Looked up from germline, CDR1 is MNHEY and CDR2 is SMNVEV (reference sequence). The CDR3 is 14 residues long. V was cut by 6 bases and J by 3 bases, with 14 bases left in between. The DNA of the CDR3 is TGTGCCAGCAGCCCGCGCGGGGGACACTATGGCTACACCTTC. This sequence encodes CASSPRGGHYGYTF.

The count of this clone is one. The chain has TRBV9 and TRBJ2-7; 12 bases align to TRBD2. V trimming: 4 bases; J trimming: 6 bases; junction bases outside the gene matches: 5. Germline-derived CDR1 and CDR2 are SGDLS and YYNGEE. CDR3 length: 14 residues. CDR3 sequence: CASSPSGRASEQYF. The CDR3 DNA sequence: TGTGCCAGCAGCCCTAGCGGGAGGGCCTCCGAGCAGTACTTC.

The CDR3 here is CASSPGLATDYGYTF. The CDR3 nucleotides are TGTGCCAGCAGCCCCGGGCTGGCCACTGACTATGGCTACACCTTC. The chain recombines TRBV7-9 with TRBJ1-2; D ambiguous. The CDR3 totals 15 residues. Between the trimmed V and J ends, which lost 5 bases and 3 bases, there was a span of 16 bases. The germline CDR1 and CDR2 sequences are SEHNR and FQNEAQ (reference sequence).

With respect to this clone: This likely stems from a read error, as it lies one base from a far larger clone. Distinct nucleotide sequences in the sample also encode this CDR3. The chain carries TRBV30 and TRBJ2-7, with 11 bases that match TRBD1. Per the germline V gene, CDR1 is GTSNPN and CDR2 is SVGIG (reference sequence). The CDR3 is 14 residues long. CDR3 in amino acids: CAWNTGTGGDEQYF. The CDR3, as DNA: TGTGCCTGGAATACCGGGACAGGGGGTGACGAGCAATACTTC.

This clone appeared once. The chain carries TRBV27 and TRBJ1-1, with no clear D. This CDR3 has 14 amino acids. Germline V CDR1 and CDR2: MNHEY, SMNVEV (reference sequence). V gave up 9 bases and J gave up 6 bases, with 20 bases separating them. The CDR3 protein is CASQAPAGRAEAFF. The CDR3 DNA reads as TGTGCCAGTCAAGCTCCCGCGGGGAGGGCTGAAGCTTTCTTT.

This clone was seen only once. The chain couples TRBV9 to TRBJ2-3, with 11 bases that match TRBD2. The CDR3 covers 18 residues. CDR1 and CDR2 (germline): SGDLS, YYNGEE. Trimming at V came to 4 bases and at J to 2 bases, leaving 12 bases not matched to a gene. The CDR3 reads CASSSPPRLAGITDTQYF. DNA for the CDR3: TGTGCCAGCAGCTCCCCCCCGAGACTAGCGGGGATCACAGATACGCAGTATTTT.

The chain recombines TRBV18 with TRBJ2-1; TRBD1 might be the D (6 bases). V lost 2 bases to trimming and J lost 4 bases, with 12 bases between them. The germline gives CDR1 KGHSH, CDR2 LQKENI. The CDR3 has 15 residues. CDR3 DNA: TGTGCCAGCTCACCAAGGGGGATCGAATACAATGAGCAGTTCTTC. Protein product: CASSPRGIEYNEQFF.

The chain links TRBV27 to TRBJ2-7, with 9 nucleotides matching TRBD2. With 6 bases clipped from V and 4 bases from J, the junction kept 7 bases outside the gene matches. The CDR3 contains 14 residues. Germline CDR1 MNHEY, CDR2 SMNVEV (reference sequence). This chain's CDR3 is CASRASGATYEQYF. CDR3 DNA sequence: TGTGCCAGCAGAGCTAGCGGGGCCACGTACGAGCAGTACTTC.

The V and J genes are TRBV6-1 and TRBJ1-2; 8 bases are a match to TRBD1. The CDR3 has 14 residues. V was pared by 8 bases and J by 4 bases, with 9 bases of the junction left unmatched. CDR1 MNHNS and CDR2 SASEGT come from the germline V gene. The CDR3 is CASLPTGVGYGYTF. In nucleotides, the CDR3 is TGTGCCAGCCTCCCGACAGGGGTAGGCTATGGCTACACCTTC.

This clone showed up just a few times. The chain recombines TRBV28 with TRBJ2-2, with unresolved D. Trimming removed 5 bases from V and 2 bases from J, with 6 bases in between. There are 13 residues in the CDR3. Germline-derived CDR1 and CDR2 are MDHEN and SYDVKM. The chain's CDR3 is CASSGLNTGELFF. CDR3 coding DNA: TGTGCCAGCAGTGGGCTTAACACCGGGGAGCTGTTTTTT. The full variable domain, with the rest looked up from reference TRBV28 and TRBJ2-2, is DVKVTQSSRYLVKRTGEKVFLECVQDMDHENMFWYRQDPGLGLRLIYFSYDVKMKEKGDIPEGYSVSREKKERFSLILESASTNQTSMYLCASSGLNTGELFFGEGSRLTVL.